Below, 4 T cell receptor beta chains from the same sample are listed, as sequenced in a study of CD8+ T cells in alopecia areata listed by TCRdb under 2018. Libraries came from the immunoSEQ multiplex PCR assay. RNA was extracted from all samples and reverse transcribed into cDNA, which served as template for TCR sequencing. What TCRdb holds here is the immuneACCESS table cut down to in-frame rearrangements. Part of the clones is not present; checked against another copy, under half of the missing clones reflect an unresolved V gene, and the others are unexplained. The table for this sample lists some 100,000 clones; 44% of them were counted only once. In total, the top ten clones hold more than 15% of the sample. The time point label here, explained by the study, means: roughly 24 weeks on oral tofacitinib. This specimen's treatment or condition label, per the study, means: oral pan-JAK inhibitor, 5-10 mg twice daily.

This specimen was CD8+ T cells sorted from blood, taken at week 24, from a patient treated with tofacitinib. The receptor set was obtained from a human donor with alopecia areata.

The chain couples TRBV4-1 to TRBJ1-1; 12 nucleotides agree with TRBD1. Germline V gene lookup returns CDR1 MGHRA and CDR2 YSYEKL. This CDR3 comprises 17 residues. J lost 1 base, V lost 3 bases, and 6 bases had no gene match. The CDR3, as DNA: TGCGCCAGCAGCCAGGCGGGACAGGGGGCGTCGAACACTGAAGCTTTCTTT. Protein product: CASSQAGQGASNTEAFF.

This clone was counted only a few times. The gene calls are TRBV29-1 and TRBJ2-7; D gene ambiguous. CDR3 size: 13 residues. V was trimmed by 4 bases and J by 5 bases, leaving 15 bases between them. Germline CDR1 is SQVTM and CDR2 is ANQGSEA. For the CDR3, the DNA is TGCAGCGTTGGGGCAGGTGGATCCAACGAGCAGTACTTC. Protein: CSVGAGGSNEQYF.

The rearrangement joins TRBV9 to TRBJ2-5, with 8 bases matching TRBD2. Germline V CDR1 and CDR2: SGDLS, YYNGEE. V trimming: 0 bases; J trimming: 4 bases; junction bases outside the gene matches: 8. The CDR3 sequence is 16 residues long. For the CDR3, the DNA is TGTGCCAGCAGCGTAGAGGGAGCGGGAGTGTTAGAGACCCAGTACTTC. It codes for CASSVEGAGVLETQYF.

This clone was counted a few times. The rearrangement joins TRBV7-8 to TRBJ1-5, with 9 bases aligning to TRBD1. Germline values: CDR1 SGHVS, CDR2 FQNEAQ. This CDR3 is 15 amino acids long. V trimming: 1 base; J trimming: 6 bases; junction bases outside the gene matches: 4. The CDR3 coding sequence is TGTGCCAGCAGCTTAGACAGGGGGCCGATTCAGCCCCAGCATTTT. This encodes CASSLDRGPIQPQHF.